These T cell receptor beta chains were read from a single sample in a study of CD8 T cells in ankylosing spondylitis. TCRdb called the 5' RACE reads again in MiXCR, with one record for every CDR3 protein. The sample includes tens of thousands of distinct CDR3 sequences, roughly 2.5% of them seen just once. Sequenced material: blood, either unsorted or a sorted T cell fraction (not recorded which). Receptors originate from a female donor with ankylosing spondylitis or in good health (not recorded which). Both conserved end residues are part of each CDR3. The order of the fields is clone size, D gene, V gene, J gene, CDR3 DNA, CDR3 protein. The D gene is left open where the match is weak. Size is stated as how often the clone was seen (once, few, many) or a class if it is expanded.

many	TRBD2	TRBV9	TRBJ2-3	TGTGCCAGCGGAAAACTAGCGGAGGGGACAGATACGCAGTATTTT	CASGKLAEGTDTQYF
many	TRBD2	TRBV9	TRBJ2-7	TGTGCCAGCAGCCCAGGGACTAGCTACGAGCAGTACTTC	CASSPGTSYEQYF
many	.	TRBV9	TRBJ1-6	TGTGCCAGCAGCCCAGCGGTGGCGGGGGGCGAACGGAATTCACCCCTCCACTTT	CASSPAVAGGERNSPLHF
many	TRBD2	TRBV9	TRBJ2-5	TGTGCCAGCAGCGTAGCTCTGGGAGGGAGTCAAGAGACCCAGTACTTC	CASSVALGGSQETQYF
few	.	TRBV9	TRBJ1-2	TGTGCCAGCAGCGGAAGTTATGGCTACACCTTC	CASSGSYGYTF
many	.	TRBV9	TRBJ2-5	TGTGCCAGCAGCGTAGGGACCATCCAAAAAGAGACCCAGTACTTC	CASSVGTIQKETQYF
many	.	TRBV9	TRBJ2-5	TGTGCCAGCAGCGTAGTAGACAGCCAAGAGACCCAGTACTTC	CASSVVDSQETQYF
many	.	TRBV9	TRBJ1-5	TGTGCCAGCAGCGTAGACGGGGCTGGCAATCAGCCCCAGCATTTT	CASSVDGAGNQPQHF
many	.	TRBV9	TRBJ2-1	TGTGCCAGCAGCCCCACGACCAGGGATGAGCAGTTCTTC	CASSPTTRDEQFF
many	TRBD2	TRBV9	TRBJ2-5	TGTGCCAGCAGCCCAGCCCTAGCGGGGGGGATAGAGACCCAGTACTTC	CASSPALAGGIETQYF
many	TRBD1	TRBV9	TRBJ1-6	TGTGCCAGCAGCCCTCGACCAACCGGGACAGCGGGGAGTAATTCACCCCTCCACTTT	CASSPRPTGTAGSNSPLHF
many	.	TRBV9	TRBJ2-2	TGTGCCAGCAGCGTTTCCAGAGTCACCGGGGAGCTGTTTTTT	CASSVSRVTGELFF
many	.	TRBV9	TRBJ1-4	TGTGCCAGCAGCGTACATTGGGGGACACCGAATGAAAAACTGTTTTTT	CASSVHWGTPNEKLFF
many	.	TRBV9	TRBJ2-1	TGTGCCAGCAGCTTAGGACTGGAGGGGCTATACAATGAGCAGTTCTTC	CASSLGLEGLYNEQFF
many	.	TRBV9	TRBJ2-3	TGTGCCAGCAGCGTTGGCCCTCTTGGCAGCGGTACGCAGTATTTT	CASSVGPLGSGTQYF
many	.	TRBV9	TRBJ1-2	TGTGCCAGCGCTCGGACCGGGTCGAATGGCTACACCTTC	CASARTGSNGYTF
many	.	TRBV9	TRBJ2-1	TGTGCCAGCGGGAGGAGGGCCGAGGCGGGGAATGAGCAGTTCTTC	CASGRRAEAGNEQFF
many	TRBD1	TRBV9	TRBJ2-1	TGTGCCAGCAGCCCACCCCCGGGACAGAGCTCCTACAATGAGCAGTTCTTC	CASSPPPGQSSYNEQFF
many	TRBD2	TRBV9	TRBJ2-3	TGTGCCAGCAGCGTTACAGCGGGGGGGCTCACAGATACGCAGTATTTT	CASSVTAGGLTDTQYF
many	.	TRBV9	TRBJ2-1	TGTGCCAGCAGCGTATATTTGGACGAAGAGCAGTTCTTC	CASSVYLDEEQFF
many	.	TRBV9	TRBJ2-2	TGTGCCAGCGAAACGGGACCGAACACCGGGGAGCTGTTTTTT	CASETGPNTGELFF
many	.	TRBV9	TRBJ1-6	TGTGCCAGCAGCCCCGGGACAAATAATTCACCCCTCCACTTT	CASSPGTNNSPLHF
many	TRBD1	TRBV9	TRBJ2-7	TGTGCCAGCAGCCCGGGACAGAACTCCTACGAGCAGTACTTC	CASSPGQNSYEQYF
many	.	TRBV9	TRBJ2-1	TGTGCCAGCAGCGTACCCGTCGGGGCCGGGTTTCGGTACAATGAGCAGTTCTTC	CASSVPVGAGFRYNEQFF
many	.	TRBV9	TRBJ1-1	TGTGCCAGCAGCGGACTAGCCTGGGAACGCAACACTGAAGCTTTCTTT	CASSGLAWERNTEAFF
many	TRBD2	TRBV9	TRBJ2-3	TGTGCCAGCAGCCCTCCGACTAGCGGGAGGGCCGATACGCAGTATTTT	CASSPPTSGRADTQYF
many	.	TRBV9	TRBJ1-1	TGTGCCAGCAGCGTAGTAGGGAGCACTGAAGCTTTCTTT	CASSVVGSTEAFF
medium-sized	TRBD2	TRBV9	TRBJ2-1	TGTGCCAGCAGCCCCCCTGGGGGGGGGTCCTACAATGAGCAGTTCTTC	CASSPPGGGSYNEQFF
many	.	TRBV9	TRBJ2-5	TGTGCCAGCAGCGTAGACCCGGGCCCTATTCAAGAGACCCAGTACTTC	CASSVDPGPIQETQYF
many	TRBD1	TRBV9	TRBJ1-2	TGTGCCAGCAGCACCAGACAGGGGGTAACCCTTAACTATGGCTACACCTTC	CASSTRQGVTLNYGYTF
many	.	TRBV9	TRBJ2-7	TGTGCCAGCAGCGTAGGCGTAGAAGGTGGCAACGAGCAGTACTTC	CASSVGVEGGNEQYF
many	.	TRBV9	TRBJ1-2	TGTGCCAGCAGCGCGGGAGGGGGGGACTATGGCTACACCTTC	CASSAGGGDYGYTF
many	TRBD2	TRBV9	TRBJ2-1	TGTGCCAGCAGCGTAGCTACCGGACTAGCGGCCTACAATGAGCAGTTCTTC	CASSVATGLAAYNEQFF
many	TRBD2	TRBV9	TRBJ2-1	TGTGCCAGCAGCCCCCGTGCGGGGGGGCAATATGAGCAGTTCTTC	CASSPRAGGQYEQFF
many	TRBD2	TRBV9	TRBJ2-1	TGTGCCAGTGAAGCCCCGCCCGGGACTAGCGGGGGGGGTATATACAATGAGCAGTTCTTC	CASEAPPGTSGGGIYNEQFF
many	TRBD1	TRBV9	TRBJ2-5	TGTGCCAGCAGCCGAACCGGGACAGGGGGCCGAGTGGGGGAGACCCAGTACTTC	CASSRTGTGGRVGETQYF
many	.	TRBV9	TRBJ1-2	TGTGCCAGCACCGGGACATTCGGCGCGAATGGCTACACCTTC	CASTGTFGANGYTF
few	.	TRBV9	TRBJ1-1	TGTGCCAGCAGCGTGGGCCCTAACCCCATGAACACTGAAGCTTTCTTT	CASSVGPNPMNTEAFF
many	.	TRBV9	TRBJ2-2	TGTGCCAGCAGCGTACTGGGATCTGTCGGGGAGCTGTTTTTT	CASSVLGSVGELFF
many	.	TRBV9	TRBJ2-7	TGTGCCAGCAGCCCCCGAGTGATGACCTACGAGCAGTACTTC	CASSPRVMTYEQYF
many	.	TRBV9	TRBJ2-1	TGTGCCAGCAGCGTAGCTTCAGACTTCCCAATGAACAATGAGCAGTTCTTC	CASSVASDFPMNNEQFF
many	.	TRBV9	TRBJ2-4	TGTGCCAGCAGTCCGGGTGGGCTTCTAGCCAAAAACATTCAGTACTTC	CASSPGGLLAKNIQYF
many	TRBD1	TRBV9	TRBJ1-2	TGTGCCAGCAGCGCACAGGGACAGGCTCCCCATGGCTACACCTTC	CASSAQGQAPHGYTF
many	.	TRBV9	TRBJ2-1	TGTGCCAGCAGCGAACAGGGCTATTCAAACAATGAGCAGTTCTTC	CASSEQGYSNNEQFF